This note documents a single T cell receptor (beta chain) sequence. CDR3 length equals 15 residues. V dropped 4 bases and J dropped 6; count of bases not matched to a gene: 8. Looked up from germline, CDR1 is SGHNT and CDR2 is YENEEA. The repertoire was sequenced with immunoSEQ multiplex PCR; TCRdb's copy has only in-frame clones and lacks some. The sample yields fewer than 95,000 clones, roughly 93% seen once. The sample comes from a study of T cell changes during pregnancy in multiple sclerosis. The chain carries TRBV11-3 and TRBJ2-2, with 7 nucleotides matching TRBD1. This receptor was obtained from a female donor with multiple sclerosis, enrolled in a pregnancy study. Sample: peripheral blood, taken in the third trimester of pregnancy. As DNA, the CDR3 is TGTGCCAGCAGCTCAAGGGGGACAGCATCCGGGGAGCTGTTTTTT. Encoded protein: CASSSRGTASGELFF.